Below are 10 T cell receptor beta chains sequenced from a single sample in a study of blood T cell repertoires in COVID-19. The data were produced by immunoSEQ multiplex PCR, yet TCRdb's version contains in-frame clones alone and is incomplete. The sample comprises 300,000 to 450,000 clones, about nine tenths of which are singletons, and 0.95% to 1.1% rests with the top ten. The specimen was PBMCs or T cells enriched from blood (not recorded which). The receptors come from a woman aged 25 to 45 who had been exposed to COVID-19.

The CDR3 protein is CASSQTQWGQGLSYEQYF. The DNA for the CDR3 is TGCGCCAGCAGTCAAACCCAATGGGGACAGGGACTCTCCTACGAGCAGTACTTC. V is TRBV23-1 and J is TRBJ2-7; 9 bases fit TRBD1. TRBV23-1 is noted as an ORF with a role that remains uncertain. The CDR3 contains 18 residues. The V and J ends lost 2 bases and 0 bases, in that order; junction bases with no gene match: 11.

The J gene is TRBJ1-4, the V gene TRBV5-1; tentatively, D is TRBD1 (5 bases). V lost 4 bases and J 6 bases, leaving 16 bases between the germline ends. CDR3 length: 15 residues. Germline CDR1 reads SGHRS; CDR2 reads YFSETQ. The CDR3 nucleotides read TGCGCCAGCAGCGCGGACGGGGGTGGCGATGAAAAACTGTTTTTT. Translation gives CASSADGGGDEKLFF.

This clone was recorded once. This chain uses TRBV28 with TRBJ1-5; 8 bases map to TRBD1. The germline V gene encodes CDR1 MDHEN and CDR2 SYDVKM. The CDR3 has 17 amino acids. Trimming at V came to 4 bases and at J to 1 base, leaving 9 bases not matched to a gene. CDR3 in DNA: TGTGCCAGCAGTTCTTGGCAGGGGGCAGGGAGCAATCAGCCCCAGCATTTT. Translated, it gives CASSSWQGAGSNQPQHF.

This clone was counted only a few times. The rearrangement uses TRBV28 and TRBJ1-5; 8 bases fit TRBD1. CDR1 and CDR2 from the germline V gene are MDHEN and SYDVKM. V shed 6 bases and J 5 bases; nucleotides not matched to a gene: 6. This CDR3 is 14 amino acids long. The CDR3 region is CASRPTGGDQPQHF. The DNA for the CDR3 is TGTGCCAGCAGACCTACAGGGGGAGATCAGCCCCAGCATTTT.

V and J are TRBV5-1 and TRBJ1-1; 8 bases match TRBD1. The CDR3 loop spans 16 amino acids. J was trimmed by 4 bases and V by 3 bases; bases with no gene match: 11. The V gene's germline CDR1 is SGHRS and CDR2 YFSETQ. The CDR3 here is CASSSPTGVRGTEAFF. CDR3 coding DNA: TGCGCCAGCAGCTCTCCGACAGGGGTCAGAGGCACTGAAGCTTTCTTT.

The J gene is TRBJ1-1, the V gene TRBV28, with D perhaps TRBD1 (6 bases). The CDR3 is made up of 14 amino acids. The V gene's germline CDR1 is MDHEN and CDR2 SYDVKM. The V gene lost 3 bases and the J gene lost 2 bases, with 10 bases spanning the gap. The chain's CDR3 is CASSLRGFNTEAFF. The CDR3, as DNA: TGTGCCAGCAGTTTGAGGGGGTTCAACACTGAAGCTTTCTTT.

The chain recombines TRBV19 with TRBJ1-5; 8 bases map to TRBD1. V shed 6 bases, J shed 5 bases, and the junction held 6 bases outside the gene matches. The CDR3 has 14 amino acids. Germline V gives CDR1 LNHDA, CDR2 SQIVND (reference sequence). The CDR3 protein is CASRRTGKDQPQHF. The CDR3 nucleotides read TGTGCCAGTAGACGGACAGGGAAAGATCAGCCCCAGCATTTT.

The gene calls are TRBV6-5 and TRBJ1-2, with 10 bases aligning to TRBD1. The trim removed 2 bases at V and 4 bases at J, leaving 4 bases unmatched. Germline V gene data show CDR1 as MNHEY and CDR2 as SVGAGI. The CDR3 is 15 residues long. CDR3 amino acids: CASSYGTGAGYGYTF. The CDR3 nucleotides are TGTGCCAGCAGTTACGGGACAGGGGCAGGCTATGGCTACACCTTC.

The chain has TRBV7-9 and TRBJ2-2; TRBD2 matches at 10 bases. Germline V gene data show CDR1 as SEHNR and CDR2 as FQNEAQ (reference sequence). Trimming took 1 base from V and 1 from J; bases not matched to a gene: 9. CDR3 length: 19 residues. The CDR3 loop is CASSLVQLAGGWNTGELFF. The CDR3 coding sequence is TGTGCCAGCAGCTTAGTACAGTTAGCGGGAGGTTGGAACACCGGGGAGCTGTTTTTT. Full variable domain (remainder filled in from reference TRBV7-9 and TRBJ2-2): DTGVSQNPRHKITKRGQNVTFRCDPISEHNRLYWYRQTLGQGPEFLTYFQNEAQLEKSRLLSDRFSAERPKGSFSTLEIQRTEQGDSAMYLCASSLVQLAGGWNTGELFFGEGSRLTVL.

In DNA, the CDR3 is TGTGCCAGCAGGGAGGACAGTTCAGGTCAGCCCCAGCATTTT. Protein: CASREDSSGQPQHF. The V and J genes are TRBV2 and TRBJ1-5, with D maybe TRBD1 (6 bases). There are 14 residues in the CDR3. Trimming cost V 6 bases and J 6 bases, with 15 bases left between them. Germline V gene sequence: CDR1 SNHLY, CDR2 FYNNEI.